Below, 13 T cell receptor beta chains from the same sample are listed, as sequenced in a study of cytomegalovirus exposure and HLA in healthy donors. The primer mix had 60 Vbeta and 13 Jbeta primers. The table came from immunoSEQ multiplex PCR; TCRdb's copy has only in-frame clones and leaves some out. The sample includes over 100,000 clones, 84% of them seen just once. Sequenced input: PBMCs. These receptor sequences come from a woman aged 18-29 years in good health and CMV-seropositive.

The chain has TRBV4-1 and TRBJ2-5; D possibly corresponds to TRBD1 (5 bases). Between the trimmed V and J ends, which lost 0 bases and 11 bases, there was a span of 13 bases. This CDR3 is 13 amino acids long. CDR1 and CDR2 (germline): MGHRA, YSYEKL. The DNA for the CDR3 is TGCGCCAGCAGCCAAGATCAGGGCCCGGAGCAGTACTTC. Protein sequence: CASSQDQGPEQYF.

The CDR3 nucleotides read TGTGCCAGCAGCCGAACAGGGGGTGAAAAACTGTTTTTT. Translating gives CASSRTGGEKLFF. The chain has TRBV11-2 and TRBJ1-4; 8 nucleotides align to TRBD1. The V and J ends lost 5 bases and 7 bases, in that order; junction bases with no gene match: 3. Germline loops: CDR1 SGHAT, CDR2 FQNNGV. The CDR3 extends over 13 amino acids.

The chain uses TRBV11-2 and TRBJ2-1; no clear D gene. The ends were cut back, 1 base at V and 4 bases at J, with 8 bases in the middle. Looked up from germline, CDR1 is SGHAT and CDR2 is FQNNGV. The CDR3 has 14 residues. In nucleotides, the CDR3 is TGTGCCAGCAGCTTAGCAAGGAGTTACAATGAGCAGTTCTTC. This gives the protein CASSLARSYNEQFF.

As for this clone: Other DNA sequences in the same sample also yield this CDR3. The V gene is TRBV18, the J gene TRBJ2-5, with D perhaps matching TRBD2 (6 bases). The germline CDR1 and CDR2 sequences are KGHSH and LQKENI. The V end was cut by 3 bases, the J end by 3 bases, with 8 bases between. CDR3 size: 13 residues. CDR3 sequence (DNA): TGTGCCAGCTCACCTCCGGGGGAAGAGACCCAGTACTTC. The encoded protein is CASSPPGEETQYF.

This chain joins TRBV27 and TRBJ1-5, with D perhaps matching TRBD1 (5 bases). Germline CDR1 and CDR2: MNHEY and SMNVEV (reference sequence). Trimming removed 4 bases at V and 4 bases at J, with 17 bases between. The CDR3 has 16 amino acids. The CDR3 sequence is CASSSTQDSGNQPQHF. CDR3 sequence (DNA): TGTGCCAGCAGTTCCACCCAAGACAGTGGGAATCAGCCCCAGCATTTT.

This clone was observed a few times. This chain joins TRBV19 and TRBJ2-4; possibly TRBD2 for D (5 bases). This CDR3 region has 12 residues. Trimming removed 8 bases at V and 1 base at J, with 6 bases between. The germline V gene has CDR1 LNHDA and CDR2 SQIVND (reference sequence). CDR3 loop: CASGGAKNIQYF. CDR3 coding DNA: TGTGCCAGTGGCGGGGCCAAAAACATTCAGTACTTC.

The V gene is TRBV9, the J gene TRBJ2-1; 10 bases are shared with TRBD2. The V segment lost 0 bases and the J segment 4 bases; nucleotides outside the gene matches: 4. The V gene's germline CDR1 is SGDLS and CDR2 YYNGEE. This CDR3 region has 16 residues. The CDR3 sequence: CASSVVTSGPYNEQFF. In DNA, the CDR3 is TGTGCCAGCAGCGTAGTGACTAGCGGGCCTTACAATGAGCAGTTCTTC.

In the case of this clone: One end of the junction does not line up with germline, which may come from a read error. V usage is TRBV7-7 and J usage is TRBJ2-5, with 7 bases lining up with TRBD2. The CDR3 covers 13 residues. CDR1 is SSHAT, CDR2 FNYEAQ, per germline (reference sequence). DNA of the CDR3: TGTGCTAGCAGCTTATGGGGGGGGGAGACCCAGTACTTC. Encoded protein: CASSLWGGETQYF.

This clone appeared once. This chain joins TRBV2 and TRBJ2-7; 8 bases fit TRBD1. The CDR3 is made up of 14 amino acids. V trimming: 10 bases; J trimming: 4 bases; junction bases outside the gene matches: 12. CDR1 is SNHLY and CDR2 is FYNNEI in the germline V gene. In DNA form, the CDR3 reads TGTGCCACCACCCCTTCGCAGGGGGCGTACGAGCAGTACTTC. This translates into CATTPSQGAYEQYF.

In this sample, this clone turned up a few times. The chain is built from TRBV19 and TRBJ1-5, with TRBD1 matching 9 bases. Germline CDR1 and CDR2: LNHDA and SQIVND (reference sequence). Unmatched junction bases numbered 9, after V lost 10 bases and J lost 5 bases. The CDR3 has 14 residues. CDR3 DNA sequence: TGTGCCACCAGATCGGGGACAGGGTATCAGCCCCAGCATTTT. This encodes CATRSGTGYQPQHF.

This clone was recorded a few times. This chain's CDR3 is CSAEGWAGSTDTQYF. CDR3 in DNA: TGCAGCGCCGAAGGGTGGGCAGGGAGCACAGATACGCAGTATTTT. The gene calls are TRBV29-1 and TRBJ2-3, with D perhaps matching TRBD1 (5 bases). Germline CDR1 SQVTM, CDR2 ANQGSEA. The CDR3 runs to 15 residues. Trimming shortened V by 7 bases and J by 0 bases, and 17 bases separated the two germline ends.

The rearrangement uses TRBV19 and TRBJ2-7; 8 bases map to TRBD1. The CDR3 consists of 14 residues. V shed 6 bases, J shed 7 bases, and the junction held 11 bases outside the gene matches. Germline CDR1 and CDR2: LNHDA and SQIVND (reference sequence). The CDR3 coding sequence is TGTGCCAGTAGGTTCGGGCAGGGGGCAGAGGAGCAGTACTTC. This sequence encodes CASRFGQGAEEQYF. The full variable domain, in which reference TRBV19 and TRBJ2-7 provide the parts outside the CDR3, is DGGITQSPKYLFRKEGQNVTLSCEQNLNHDAMYWYRQDPGQGLRLIYYSQIVNDFQKGDIAEGYSVSREKKESFPLTVTSAQKNPTAFYLCASRFGQGAEEQYFGPGTRLTVT.

V and J are TRBV2 and TRBJ2-7; D is ambiguous. This CDR3 comprises 12 residues. Germline-derived CDR1 and CDR2 are SNHLY and FYNNEI. V was cut by 8 bases and J by 0 bases, with 8 bases left in between. As DNA, the CDR3 is TGTGCCAGCGGGCAGGACTCCTACGAGCAGTACTTC. It translates to CASGQDSYEQYF.